This T cell receptor (beta chain) was retrieved from a study of blood T cell repertoires in COVID-19. For the study at large: The origin of the acute and convalescent COVID-19 samples was the United States, Italy and Spain. T cells, B-cell-depleted T cells, or PBMCs supplied cDNA or gDNA.

This clone has only one observation. In the original processing: Amplification from reference gene primers served as the basis for estimated nucleated cell counts. Sequencing used immunoSEQ multiplex PCR; TCRdb keeps in-frame clones, though not all of them. The V and J calls and clone size come from that table; D and trimming were worked out from the DNA. The sample holds more than 250,000 clones; around 89% are singletons and the top ten take approximately 6.5%. A Seattle source enrolled patients during active infection and followed them longitudinally. This CDR3 is 15 amino acids long. Germline V gene sequence: CDR1 SGHRS, CDR2 YFSETQ. The germline V and J ends were trimmed by 0 bases and 4 bases, with 11 bases remaining between them.

The rearrangement uses TRBV5-1 and TRBJ2-1; no clear D gene. Sequences were obtained from peripheral blood. This clonotype originated in a woman aged 45-65 years with COVID-19, enrolled during active disease. CDR3 DNA sequence: TGCGCCAGCAGCTTGGCCTTGGGCTCTTACAATGAGCAGTTCTTC. This encodes CASSLALGSYNEQFF.